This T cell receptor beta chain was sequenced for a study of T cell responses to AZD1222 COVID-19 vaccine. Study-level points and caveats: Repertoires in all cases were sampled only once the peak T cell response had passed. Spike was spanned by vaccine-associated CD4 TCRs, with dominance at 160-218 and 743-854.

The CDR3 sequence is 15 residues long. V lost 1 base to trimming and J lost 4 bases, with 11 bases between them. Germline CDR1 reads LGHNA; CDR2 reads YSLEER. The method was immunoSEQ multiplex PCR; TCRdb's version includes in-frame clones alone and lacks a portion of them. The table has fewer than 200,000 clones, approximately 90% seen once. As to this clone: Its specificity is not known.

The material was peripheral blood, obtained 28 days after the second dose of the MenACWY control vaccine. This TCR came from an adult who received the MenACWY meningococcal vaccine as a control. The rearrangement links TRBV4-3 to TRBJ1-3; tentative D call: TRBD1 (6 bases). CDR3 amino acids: CASSQGGGLGNTIYF. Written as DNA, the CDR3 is TGCGCCAGCAGCCAAGGAGGGGGGCTCGGAAACACCATATATTTT.